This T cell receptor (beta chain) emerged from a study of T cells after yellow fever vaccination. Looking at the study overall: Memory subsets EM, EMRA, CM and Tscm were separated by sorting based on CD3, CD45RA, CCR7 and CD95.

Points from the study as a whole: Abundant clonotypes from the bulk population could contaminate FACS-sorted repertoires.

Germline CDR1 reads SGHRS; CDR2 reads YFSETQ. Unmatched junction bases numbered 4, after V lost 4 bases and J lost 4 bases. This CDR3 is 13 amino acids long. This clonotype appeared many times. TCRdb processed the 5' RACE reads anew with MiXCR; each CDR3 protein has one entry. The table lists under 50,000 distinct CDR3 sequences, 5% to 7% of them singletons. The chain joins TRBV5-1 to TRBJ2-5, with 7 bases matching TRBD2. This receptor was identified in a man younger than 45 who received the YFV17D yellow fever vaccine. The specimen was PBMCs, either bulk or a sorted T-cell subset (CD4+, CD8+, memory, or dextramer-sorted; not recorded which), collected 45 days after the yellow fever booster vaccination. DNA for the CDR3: TGCGCCAGCAGCCGTCCGGGAGGAGAGACCCAGTACTTC. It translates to CASSRPGGETQYF.